This entry lists 5 T cell receptor beta chains sequenced from one sample in a study of breast tumors, draining lymph nodes, adjacent tissues. TCRdb passed the multiplex PCR reads through MiXCR, listing each CDR3 protein once. The sample yields about 180,000 distinct CDR3 sequences, roughly 30% seen once. The lymph nodes were axillary draining lymph nodes from breast cancer patients. Sequenced input: axillary lymph node tissue. The origin of the receptors is a female donor with breast cancer. Some clones in this sample may be carry-over from other donors' samples.

At least ten counts were recorded for this clonotype. The chain uses TRBV20-1 and TRBJ2-7; the match to TRBD2 covers 11 bases. The germline CDR1 and CDR2 sequences are DFQATT and SNEGSKA (reference sequence). The CDR3 extends over 13 amino acids. The V gene end was trimmed by 6 bases and the J gene end by 2 bases; junction bases not matched to a gene: 3. The CDR3 is CSASSGGAYEQYF. The CDR3 nucleotides read TGCAGTGCCAGTAGCGGGGGGGCCTACGAGCAGTACTTC.

This clonotype was found many times. The rearrangement links TRBV2 to TRBJ2-5; D unclear. The CDR3 totals 15 residues. Germline V gene sequence: CDR1 SNHLY, CDR2 FYNNEI. V lost 2 bases and J lost 0, with 10 bases in between. Here the CDR3 reads CASSEPRLYQETQYF. The CDR3 bases are TGTGCCAGCAGTGAACCGCGGCTGTACCAAGAGACCCAGTACTTC. The variable domain in full, with the rest retrieved from reference TRBV2 and TRBJ2-5, is EPEVTQTPSHQVTQMGQEVILRCVPISNHLYFYWYRQILGQKVEFLVSFYNNEISEKSEIFDDQFSVERPDGSNFTLKIRSTKLEDSAMYFCASSEPRLYQETQYFGPGTRLLVL.

This clonotype was recorded at least ten times. This rearrangement joins TRBV7-9 to TRBJ1-3, with D tentatively TRBD1 (6 bases). V gave up 0 bases and J gave up 8 bases, with 17 bases separating them. The CDR3 runs 16 residues. The germline V gene encodes CDR1 SEHNR and CDR2 FQNEAQ (reference sequence). The CDR3 DNA reads as TGTGCCAGCAGCTTAGCCCGGCAGGGACACGTAGACACCATATATTTT. Translating gives CASSLARQGHVDTIYF. The whole variable domain, remainder taken from reference TRBV7-9 and TRBJ1-3, is DTGVSQNPRHKITKRGQNVTFRCDPISEHNRLYWYRQTLGQGPEFLTYFQNEAQLEKSRLLSDRFSAERPKGSFSTLEIQRTEQGDSAMYLCASSLARQGHVDTIYFGEGSWLTVV.

This clonotype showed up many times. The chain carries TRBV19 and TRBJ1-6; D call uncertain. With 2 bases removed from V and 0 bases from J, the gap between germline ends came to 5 bases. Germline CDR1 LNHDA, CDR2 SQIVND (reference sequence). The CDR3 consists of 15 residues. In nucleotides, the CDR3 is TGTGCCAGTAGTATAATAGGCTCCTATAATTCACCCCTCCACTTT. Protein product: CASSIIGSYNSPLHF.

This clonotype was observed many times. The chain carries TRBV11-3 and TRBJ2-3, with 11 nucleotides matching TRBD2. The germline V gene encodes CDR1 SGHNT and CDR2 YENEEA. Trimming at V came to 4 bases and at J to 0 bases, leaving 9 bases not matched to a gene. The CDR3 length is 18 residues. CDR3 in amino acids: CASSSTTLAGGSTDTQYF. The CDR3 DNA is TGTGCCAGCAGCTCCACCACCCTAGCGGGGGGAAGCACAGATACGCAGTATTTT.